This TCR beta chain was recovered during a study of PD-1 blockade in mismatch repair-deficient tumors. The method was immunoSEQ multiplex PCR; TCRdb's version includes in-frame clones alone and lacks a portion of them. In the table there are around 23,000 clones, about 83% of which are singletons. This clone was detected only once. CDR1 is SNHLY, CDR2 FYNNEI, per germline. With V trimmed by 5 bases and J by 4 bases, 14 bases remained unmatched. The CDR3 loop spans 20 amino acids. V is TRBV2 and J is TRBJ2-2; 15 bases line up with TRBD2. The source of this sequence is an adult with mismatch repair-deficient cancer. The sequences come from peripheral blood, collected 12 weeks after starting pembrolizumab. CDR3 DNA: TGTGCCAGCAGTTTGCTTACCGGGACTAGCGGGAGGAAAGGCACCGGGGAGCTGTTTTTT. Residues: CASSLLTGTSGRKGTGELFF.